This TCR beta chain was documented in a study of human T cells and chemical hapten exposure. CDR3 length: 13 amino acids. Trimming cost V 4 bases and J 3 bases, with 12 bases left between them. Germline lookup yields CDR1 SQVTM and CDR2 ANQGSEA. As to time point: patch test 2, 6 weeks after DPC sensitization. Treatment here: therapeutic diphenylcyclopropenone sensitization with weekly scalp DPC. This clonotype was detected ten times or more. TCRdb fed the RACE reads into MiXCR, producing one record per CDR3 protein. The sample records under 75,000 distinct CDR3 sequences, 7.5% to 9.5% being singletons.

The chain carries TRBV29-1 and TRBJ1-1; D is unresolved. This clonotype originated in a woman aged 50 to 60 with alopecia areata. Some clones in this sample may be carry-over from other donors' samples. The source material was whole blood, sampled in connection with sensitization to the hapten diphenylcyclopropenone (DPC). The CDR3 region is CSVVWVLDTEAFF. In nucleotides, the CDR3 is TGCAGCGTTGTGTGGGTGTTAGACACTGAAGCTTTCTTT.